Reported below is one T cell receptor beta chain. This specimen comes from a study of blood T cell repertoires in COVID-19. Study details: Sample material is recorded as cDNA or gDNA derived from T cells, B-cell-depleted T cells, or PBMCs.

The CDR3 length is 10 residues. V lost 8 bases, J lost 4 bases, and 7 bases lay in between. Germline CDR1 SGHTS, CDR2 YDEGEE. Per the study methods: Amplified reference gene primers provided the basis for estimating nucleated cell counts. Profiled with immunoSEQ multiplex PCR; TCRdb holds only in-frame clones, not every one. That table is the source of V, J and clone size, and D and trimming were worked out from the DNA. Found here are 250,000 to 300,000 clones, 70% to 90% of them singletons; the top ten hold less than 15%. The TCR sequence derives from a woman under 40 with COVID-19, enrolled during active disease. J is TRBJ2-7 and V is TRBV5-8, with no clear D. The sample consisted of peripheral blood. The DNA of the CDR3 is TGTGCCAGTAAGCCTTACGAGCAGTACTTC. This translates into CASKPYEQYF. Full variable domain (rest looked up from reference TRBV5-8 and TRBJ2-7): EAGVTQSPTHLIKTRGQQATLRCSPISGHTSVYWYQQALGLGLQFLLWYDEGEERNRGNFPPRFSGRQFPNYSSELNVNALELEDSALYLCASKPYEQYFGPGTRLTVT.